This T cell receptor (beta chain) derives from a study of siplizumab effects on memory and regulatory T cells. Study findings and constraints: Most alloreactive clones went unmapped to unstimulated subsets; only a minor fraction mapped. Confirmation was lacking for the suppressive function of proliferating Tregs derived from siplizumab cultures. Naive T cells seemed more diverse than memory cells and seemed major alloresponse contributors.

Germline CDR1 and CDR2: SGDLS and YYNGEE. CDR3 length: 13 residues. TCR templates numbering some 10^5 were assayed per sample. TCRdb keeps only in-frame clones here, not all; method: immunoSEQ multiplex PCR. The sample consists of 9,500 to 11,000 clones, more than 35% of them appearing once. Comment on this clone: What it binds is not known.

Coculturing at 37°C lasted six to seven days for the mixed lymphocyte reaction cells. This TCR derives from a human donor in good health; the cells came from an allogeneic mixed lymphocyte reaction. The chain uses TRBV9 and TRBJ2-5; no definite D call. The J call could be wrong; TRBJ2-7 is a better fit for the DNA end. Sequenced material: CFSE-low (dividing) CD8+ T cells sorted from an allogeneic mixed lymphocyte reaction. The CDR3 spells CASSVGENHEQYF. CDR3 in DNA: TGTGCCAGCAGCGTAGGAGAAAACCACGAGCAGTACTTC.